This T cell receptor (beta chain) derives from a study of radiotherapy plus CTLA-4 blockade in lung cancer. Study context: Objective responses were documented in around a sixth of patients, with disease control in 25% to 35%. Study outcomes and limitations: With interferon-beta, early dynamics of blood T cell clones were reported to best predict response. Once radiotherapy plus ipilimumab had been given, TCR clones derived from tumor expanded in blood.

About this clone: Its specificity is unknown.

Sequencing used immunoSEQ multiplex PCR; TCRdb keeps in-frame clones, though not all of them. Of some 80,000 clones listed, more than 60% are singletons. This CDR3 has 15 amino acids. V was pared by 0 bases and J by 3 bases, with 3 bases of the junction left unmatched. Germline CDR1 reads SGHNT; CDR2 reads YYREEE (reference sequence). Alongside CTLA-4 blockade with ipilimumab, patients with chemo-refractory metastatic non-small-cell lung cancer received focal radiation. This specimen consisted of peripheral blood, obtained from a patient treated with radiotherapy plus ipilimumab. The sequence was collected from a human donor with non-small cell lung cancer whose response to radiotherapy plus ipilimumab could not be evaluated. Some clones in this sample may be carry-over from other donors' samples. The gene calls are TRBV5-4 and TRBJ1-5; 7 bases map to TRBD1. The CDR3 DNA reads as TGTGCCAGCAGCTTGGGACAGGGCCTCAATCAGCCCCAGCATTTT. This encodes CASSLGQGLNQPQHF.